The 18 T cell receptor beta chains in this list originate from one sample, sequenced in a study of shared clonotypes between healthy human individuals. Repertoires were generated with immunoSEQ multiplex PCR, while TCRdb's copy carries only in-frame clones and drops some. This sample yields approximately 1.9 million clones, of which just under 95% are seen a single time; around 1.7% belongs to the top ten. Terminally differentiated effector memory CD45RA+ cells were excluded by CCR7 positive selection of CD45RO-negative cells. The sequencing sample was made of naive CD8+ T cells from PBMCs. The receptor set was obtained from a man between 18 and 29 years old in good health. Some clones in this sample may be carry-over from other donors' samples.

The chain uses TRBV9 and TRBJ1-1, with TRBD1 identical over 8 bases. The CDR3 sequence is 16 residues long. J was trimmed by 1 base and V by 4 bases; bases with no gene match: 9. In germline, CDR1 is SGDLS, CDR2 YYNGEE. CDR3 sequence: CASSPGTGIRNTEAFF. Written as DNA, the CDR3 is TGTGCCAGCAGCCCCGGGACAGGAATACGGAACACTGAAGCTTTCTTT.

The rearrangement joins TRBV7-6 to TRBJ2-7; D unresolved. V was trimmed by 2 bases and J by 5 bases, leaving 10 bases between them. CDR3 size: 13 residues. Germline V gene lookup returns CDR1 SGHVS and CDR2 FNYEAQ. The DNA of the CDR3 is TGTGCCAGCAGCTTAACGGAACGCAACGAGCAGTACTTC. Translated: CASSLTERNEQYF.

The V and J genes are TRBV27 and TRBJ1-4; tentative D call: TRBD1 (6 bases). The CDR3 covers 17 residues. CDR1 and CDR2 (germline): MNHEY, SMNVEV (reference sequence). With 5 bases removed from V and 8 bases from J, the gap between germline ends came to 24 bases. The CDR3 here is CASSPRTVDLKEEKLFF. The CDR3 region has the DNA TGTGCCAGCAGTCCCAGGACAGTGGACCTAAAGGAGGAAAAACTGTTTTTT.

The rearrangement links TRBV15 to TRBJ2-1, with 8 bases fitting TRBD1. The V segment lost 0 bases and the J segment 4 bases; nucleotides outside the gene matches: 14. The germline gives CDR1 LNHNV, CDR2 YYDKDF (reference sequence). This CDR3 has 19 residues. The CDR3 DNA reads as TGTGCCACCAGCAGAGATGTTTGGTCCTCGACAGGGGATTACAATGAGCAGTTCTTC. Protein sequence: CATSRDVWSSTGDYNEQFF. Combining the CDR3 with reference TRBV15 and TRBJ2-1 gives the whole variable domain DAMVIQNPRYQVTQFGKPVTLSCSQTLNHNVMYWYQQKSSQAPKLLFHYYDKDFNNEADTPDNFQSRRPNTSFCFLDIRSPGLGDTAMYLCATSRDVWSSTGDYNEQFFGPGTRLTVL.

This clone was detected only once. The chain combines TRBV30 with TRBJ1-3; D call uncertain. Germline loops: CDR1 GTSNPN, CDR2 SVGIG (reference sequence). This CDR3 contains 16 residues. V was shortened by 4 bases and J by 0 bases, with 16 bases between the two germline ends. The CDR3 DNA is TGTGCCTGGACTCCCTGGGAGGGCGACTCTGGAAACACCATATATTTT. Amino acids: CAWTPWEGDSGNTIYF.

This clone appeared once. The chain links TRBV1 to TRBJ2-1; TRBD2 was called by the table and not checked on the DNA. TRBV1 is assigned pseudogene status. This CDR3 is 14 amino acids long. The CDR3 DNA is TGCACCATCCCGTGGACTAGCGGGATAGATGAGCAGTTCTTC. Amino acids: CTIPWTSGIDEQFF.

This chain connects TRBV6-6 to TRBJ2-2; D gene uncertain. V was clipped by 5 bases and J by 6 bases, with 16 bases between them. Germline-derived CDR1 and CDR2 are MNHNY and SVGAGI (reference sequence). The CDR3 is made up of 15 amino acids. The CDR3 region has the DNA TGTGCCAGCAGTCTTCCAGGTTTGTTAGCCGGGGAGCTGTTTTTT. Amino acids: CASSLPGLLAGELFF.

The rearrangement joins TRBV28 to TRBJ2-3, with 7 bases aligning to TRBD2. The CDR3 is made up of 14 amino acids. After removal of 5 bases from V and 8 bases from J, the junction contained 10 bases not matched to a gene. Germline assignment: CDR1 MDHEN and CDR2 SYDVKM. CDR3 nucleotide sequence: TGTGCCAGCAGTAAACTAGCGATAAAGGTTACGCAGTATTTT. Translating it yields CASSKLAIKVTQYF.

The rearrangement links TRBV29-1 to TRBJ2-7; D is unresolved. This CDR3 has 14 amino acids. V gave up 6 bases and J gave up 3 bases, with 18 bases separating them. Germline values: CDR1 SQVTM, CDR2 ANQGSEA. This CDR3 is CSVLGDSWNYEQYF. The CDR3 DNA reads as TGCAGCGTCCTCGGCGATAGCTGGAACTACGAGCAGTACTTC.

The CDR3 bases are TGTGCCAGCAGTCCGATCCAGGGGATGGGCACCGGGGAGCTGTTTTTT. Its protein is CASSPIQGMGTGELFF. The genes are TRBV27 and TRBJ2-2, with D perhaps matching TRBD1 (6 bases). The V gene's germline CDR1 is MNHEY and CDR2 SMNVEV (reference sequence). There are 16 residues in the CDR3. V lost 5 bases and J lost 4, with 17 bases in between.

The chain recombines TRBV5-1 with TRBJ2-7; tentative D call: TRBD1 (5 bases). The CDR3 sequence is 16 residues long. Germline V lookup: CDR1 SGHRS, CDR2 YFSETQ. Between the trimmed V and J ends, which lost 3 bases and 5 bases, there was a span of 21 bases. CDR3 amino acids: CASSYQQGPLFDEQYF. Here the CDR3 DNA reads TGCGCCAGCAGCTATCAGCAGGGCCCCTTATTTGACGAGCAGTACTTC.

The genes are TRBV5-6 and TRBJ2-2; weak D call: TRBD1 (6 bases). Germline V gene data show CDR1 as SGHDT and CDR2 as YYEEEE. Deletions cut 4 bases from V and 4 bases from J, with 20 bases between. The CDR3 runs to 17 residues. This chain's CDR3 is CASSPGVQGGTTGELFF. The CDR3 DNA follows: TGTGCCAGCAGCCCAGGGGTCCAGGGTGGGACCACCGGGGAGCTGTTTTTT.

V is TRBV7-6 and J is TRBJ2-7, with a weak D call TRBD2 (7 bases). V lost 4 bases and J lost 5, with 18 bases in between. The CDR3 runs 15 residues. CDR1 SGHVS and CDR2 FNYEAQ come from the germline V gene. The CDR3 here is CASSSVAGAGNEQYF. The CDR3 DNA reads as TGTGCCAGCAGCTCAGTGGCGGGGGCAGGGAACGAGCAGTACTTC.

The rearrangement joins TRBV25-1 to TRBJ2-7, with TRBD2 matching 7 bases. Germline loops: CDR1 MGHDK, CDR2 SYGVNS. Trimming took 1 base from V and 0 from J; bases not matched to a gene: 3. CDR3 length: 15 amino acids. The CDR3 DNA reads as TGTGCCAGCAGTGAATCGCGGGAGATCTCCTACGAGCAGTACTTC. As protein: CASSESREISYEQYF.

The chain couples TRBV5-1 to TRBJ2-1; 10 nucleotides line up with TRBD2. J was trimmed by 3 bases and V by 4 bases; bases with no gene match: 10. Per the germline V gene, CDR1 is SGHRS and CDR2 is YFSETQ. The CDR3 sequence is 17 residues long. The CDR3 DNA sequence: TGCGCCAGCAGCCCCGGTAGAGCGGGAGGGGACTACAATGAGCAGTTCTTC. Its protein product is CASSPGRAGGDYNEQFF. Looking up the rest from reference TRBV5-1 and TRBJ2-1 gives the full variable domain: KAGVTQTPRYLIKTRGQQVTLSCSPISGHRSVSWYQQTPGQGLQFLFEYFSETQRNKGNFPGRFSGRQFSNSRSEMNVSTLELGDSALYLCASSPGRAGGDYNEQFFGPGTRLTVL.

The rearrangement uses TRBV27 and TRBJ2-1; 14 bases line up with TRBD2. V dropped 5 bases and J dropped 7; count of bases not matched to a gene: 4. Germline V CDR1 and CDR2: MNHEY, SMNVEV (reference sequence). The CDR3 loop spans 15 amino acids. CDR3 in amino acids: CASSARLAGGNEQFF. In nucleotides, the CDR3 is TGTGCCAGCAGTGCACGACTAGCGGGAGGGAATGAGCAGTTCTTC.

This clone was seen once. CDR3 sequence reads: CASSARDRTYNEQFF. CDR3 bases: TGTGCCAGCAGCGCTAGAGACAGGACCTACAATGAGCAGTTCTTC. The V call is TRBV7-2, the J call TRBJ2-1; weak D call: TRBD1 (6 bases). Germline V gives CDR1 SGHTA, CDR2 FQGNSA. Trimming removed 5 bases from V and 2 bases from J, with 13 bases in between. CDR3 size: 15 residues.

This chain links TRBV2 with TRBJ2-7, with D possibly called TRBD1 or TRBD2 (5 bases each). CDR3 size: 14 residues. V was pared by 6 bases and J by 4 bases, with 16 bases between. Germline CDR1 SNHLY, CDR2 FYNNEI. The CDR3 loop reads CASRARDQVYEQYF. The CDR3 region has the DNA TGTGCCAGCAGGGCCCGGGACCAGGTTTACGAGCAGTACTTC.